One and the same sample provided the 5 T cell receptor beta chains below, sequenced in a study of CD8+CD57+ T cells in acquired aplastic anemia. Genomic DNA templated the TCR beta VDJ and CDR3 profiling. TCRdb redid the calling of the reads with MiXCR, one entry per CDR3 protein. The data contain around 130,000 distinct CDR3 sequences, about 46% of them singletons. The material sequenced was sorted CD4+, CD8+, or CD8+CD57+ T cells (not recorded which) from PBMCs. All receptors come from a human donor in good health, serving as a control.

The chain couples TRBV6-1 to TRBJ1-1, with TRBD1 matching 7 bases. Per the germline V gene, CDR1 is MNHNS and CDR2 is SASEGT. Germline trimming cut 5 bases from V and 6 bases from J; bases unmatched to any gene: 9. The CDR3 loop spans 14 amino acids. For the CDR3, the DNA is TGTGCCAGCAGTACCCGACAGGGTGGGGCTGAAGCTTTCTTT. It specifies CASSTRQGGAEAFF.

The chain recombines TRBV3-1 with TRBJ2-5, with TRBD2 matching over 11 bases. The V segment lost 7 bases and the J segment 4 bases; nucleotides outside the gene matches: 14. The germline V gene encodes CDR1 LGHDT and CDR2 YNNKEL (reference sequence). There are 17 residues in the CDR3. CDR3 sequence reads: CASTLRGLAGGRETQYF. CDR3 nucleotide sequence: TGTGCCAGCACCCTACGGGGATTAGCGGGGGGGCGAGAGACCCAGTACTTC.

The gene calls are TRBV7-9 and TRBJ1-3; D gene uncertain. The CDR3 has 12 residues. Trimming pared 11 bases from V and 4 bases from J, leaving 12 bases between. The germline V gene has CDR1 SEHNR and CDR2 FQNEAQ (reference sequence). The CDR3 is CAPYRWGNTIYF. The CDR3 DNA is TGTGCCCCATATCGTTGGGGAAACACCATATATTTT. Supplemented by reference TRBV7-9 and TRBJ1-3, the full variable domain reads DTGVSQNPRHKITKRGQNVTFRCDPISEHNRLYWYRQTLGQGPEFLTYFQNEAQLEKSRLLSDRFSAERPKGSFSTLEIQRTEQGDSAMYLCAPYRWGNTIYFGEGSWLTVV.

The CDR3 here is CSVDEGILYGYTF. The DNA of the CDR3 is TGCAGCGTTGACGAGGGTATTCTTTATGGCTACACCTTC. The rearrangement links TRBV29-1 to TRBJ1-2; D gene ambiguous. The CDR3 is 13 amino acids. V lost 3 bases and J 5 bases, leaving 13 bases between the germline ends. The germline V gene encodes CDR1 SQVTM and CDR2 ANQGSEA. Full variable domain (remainder filled in from reference TRBV29-1 and TRBJ1-2): SAVISQKPSRDICQRGTSLTIQCQVDSQVTMMFWYRQQPGQSLTLIATANQGSEATYESGFVIDKFPISRPNLTFSTLTVSNMSPEDSSIYLCSVDEGILYGYTFGSGTRLTVV.

This clonotype has just a few counts. The J gene is TRBJ1-2, the V gene TRBV15; 8 bases align to TRBD1. CDR1 and CDR2 from the germline V gene are LNHNV and YYDKDF (reference sequence). The trim removed 5 bases at V and 8 bases at J, leaving 7 bases unmatched. CDR3 length: 13 amino acids. The CDR3: CATSSGGVGGYTF. CDR3 sequence (DNA): TGTGCCACCAGCTCAGGGGGCGTCGGCGGCTACACCTTC.